One sample yielded the 10 T cell receptor beta chains listed below, sequenced in a study of metastatic and nonmetastatic thyroid tumors. TCRdb re-analyzed the PCR reads through MiXCR. The sample yields some 17,000 clones, about 27% seen once. No patient received treatment before thyroid surgery. The sequenced sample was tumor tissue. The receptors shown here come from a female donor with papillary thyroid cancer or a benign thyroid nodule (not recorded which). Some clones in this sample may be carry-over from other donors' samples.

This clone qualifies as medium-sized (0.01 to 0.1%). The chain combines TRBV27 with TRBJ2-7, with 8 positions matching TRBD2. V shed 6 bases and J 0 bases; nucleotides not matched to a gene: 13. The V gene's germline CDR1 is MNHEY and CDR2 SMNVEV (reference sequence). The CDR3 has 17 residues. CDR3 nucleotides: TGTGCCAGCAGGAGGAGCGGGAGTACCCTGGGCTCCTACGAGCAGTACTTC. Translation: CASRRSGSTLGSYEQYF.

This clone was recorded many times. The rearrangement joins TRBV10-2 to TRBJ1-5, with 10 bases identical to TRBD1. Looked up from germline, CDR1 is WSHSY and CDR2 is SAAADI. Unmatched junction bases numbered 2, after V lost 5 bases and J lost 7 bases. The CDR3 consists of 13 residues. This CDR3 is CASSPGQGQPQHF. The DNA for the CDR3 is TGCGCCAGCAGTCCGGGACAGGGGCAGCCCCAGCATTTT.

In its sample, this clone was seen once. The chain couples TRBV7-9 to TRBJ2-7, with 8 bases aligning to TRBD1. Germline-derived CDR1 and CDR2 are SEHNR and FQNEAQ (reference sequence). The V gene end was trimmed by 5 bases and the J gene end by 6 bases; junction bases not matched to a gene: 9. This CDR3 is 14 amino acids long. CDR3: CASSTWTGLSEQYF. CDR3 coding DNA: TGTGCCAGCAGCACTTGGACAGGGTTGAGCGAGCAGTACTTC.

There are many counts of this clone. V usage is TRBV11-2 and J usage is TRBJ2-3; TRBD2 might be the D (7 bases). Per the germline V gene, CDR1 is SGHAT and CDR2 is FQNNGV. Trimming pared 5 bases from V and 5 bases from J, leaving 17 bases between. The CDR3 contains 15 residues. CDR3 bases: TGTGCCAGCAGCAGGGGGAGGGGGGCGGTAGATACGCAGTATTTT. It yields the protein CASSRGRGAVDTQYF.

The rearrangement joins TRBV20-1 to TRBJ2-5, with a weak D call TRBD2 (6 bases). V dropped 6 bases and J dropped 1 base, with 15 bases sitting between them. Germline loops: CDR1 DFQATT, CDR2 SNEGSKA (reference sequence). CDR3 size: 14 residues. The CDR3 nucleotides are TGCAGTGCCCGGACGGGAGCCCCCCAAGAGACCCAGTACTTC. This sequence encodes CSARTGAPQETQYF.

The chain employs TRBV18 and TRBJ2-3, with 13 positions matching TRBD2. The CDR3 contains 17 residues. The V segment lost 5 bases and the J segment 3 bases; nucleotides outside the gene matches: 8. The V gene's germline CDR1 is KGHSH and CDR2 LQKENI. CDR3 sequence: CASSSVLAGGPTDTQYF. For the CDR3, the DNA is TGTGCCAGCTCATCCGTACTAGCGGGAGGGCCGACAGATACGCAGTATTTT.

Notes on this clone: This clone may be a read error of a much larger clone one base away. This sample includes further DNA sequences coding for the same CDR3. The chain links TRBV6-1 to TRBJ2-7; perhaps D is TRBD1 or TRBD2 (5 bases each). V was trimmed by 3 bases and J by 7 bases, leaving 19 bases between them. The CDR3 runs to 15 residues. Looked up from germline, CDR1 is MNHNS and CDR2 is SASEGT. The CDR3 bases are TGTGCCAGCAGTGATTCTTGGGACCCTCAGTTGGAGCAGTACTTC. Amino acid sequence: CASSDSWDPQLEQYF.

This clone was detected many times. The chain combines TRBV7-9 with TRBJ1-1, with D tentatively TRBD1 (5 bases). Germline V gives CDR1 SEHNR, CDR2 FQNEAQ (reference sequence). This CDR3 has 12 residues. The V end lost 5 bases, the J end lost 8 bases, and 12 bases lay between the germline ends. The CDR3: CASSPEGIEAFF. For the CDR3, the DNA is TGTGCCAGCAGCCCCGAGGGGATCGAAGCTTTCTTT.

This clone is labeled as medium-sized. The chain combines TRBV27 with TRBJ1-5; 8 bases match TRBD1. V lost 3 bases, J lost 5 bases, and 3 bases stayed unmatched. This CDR3 region has 14 residues. Germline values: CDR1 MNHEY, CDR2 SMNVEV (reference sequence). The DNA for the CDR3 is TGTGCCAGCAGTTTGTACAGGGGGGATCAGCCCCAGCATTTT. It yields the protein CASSLYRGDQPQHF.

This clone is classed as medium-sized. The V and J genes are TRBV6-1 and TRBJ1-5; D is ambiguous. Trimming stripped 5 bases from V and 2 bases from J, with 10 bases between. CDR3 length: 14 amino acids. Germline V gives CDR1 MNHNS, CDR2 SASEGT. The CDR3 region is CASSPGLGNQPQHF. The CDR3 nucleotides are TGTGCCAGCAGTCCCGGGCTGGGCAATCAGCCCCAGCATTTT.